What follows is one T cell receptor (beta chain) and its context. The specificity of this receptor is unknown. Nothing much larger sits one base from this clone, and base qualities are not available. This entry is derived from a study of T cells in Graves' hyperthyroidism and ophthalmopathy (dated by TCRdb to the late 2010s). Regarding the complete study: Peripheral blood samples were taken at the time of initial diagnosis, prior to any treatment. Following sampling, methimazole starting at 30 mg daily was given to hyperthyroidism patients, and high-dose intravenous methylprednisolone was given to ophthalmopathy patients. To identify TCR V-J signatures that set the groups apart, the researchers used a discovery cohort of more than 95 patients, made up of 43 with Graves' ophthalmopathy and 57 with stable Graves' hyperthyroidism. The approximately 100 discovery patients were randomly split 7:3 into training and test sets. According to the paper, TCR Vbeta CDR3 sequencing was carried out on approximately 140 peripheral blood samples, which came from 40 to 45 ophthalmopathy, fewer than 80 hyperthyroidism and roughly 17 progressor patients. Prospective prediction of ophthalmopathy was tested in an independent validation cohort consisting of 18 hyperthyroidism patients and over 15 patients who later progressed to ophthalmopathy. In roughly six Graves' hyperthyroidism patients, the study also compared T-cell repertoires from thyroid tissue with T-cell repertoires from blood. Broad study findings and their caveats: No statistical method was used to fix the sample size in advance, and group allocation was not hidden from the investigators. In validation, progression to ophthalmopathy was predicted by the model with almost 71% sensitivity and 72.22% specificity, a median of roughly 6.4 months before onset. Most expanded thyroid clonotypes (frequency above 0.001) were also found in blood, which suggests that blood repertoires may mirror thyroid immune responses. Ophthalmopathy was separated from stable hyperthyroidism by a 13 V-J signature model, with about 88% sensitivity and about 81% specificity obtained in cross-validation and 80%/75% obtained in testing.

In the ophthalmopathy patients, disease was moderately to severely active, with a Clinical Activity Score of 3 or more, a NOSPECS grade of 4 or more, and a duration of less than 3 months. Any patient with an uncontrolled infection, another autoimmune disease, pregnancy or lactation was excluded. Clinical symptoms, serum thyroxine and TRAb, thyroid ultrasound, and orbital computed tomography formed the basis for the diagnoses. PBMCs were separated from 10 ml of fresh peripheral blood using Ficoll-Paque density gradient centrifugation. Total RNA was extracted with Trizol reagent, and quality was checked on an Agilent 2100 Bioanalyzer. TCR beta CDR3 regions were amplified from RNA transcripts. For the first round of RT-PCR on the TCR CDR3, the HTBI primer set was used together with the Qiagen OneStep RT-PCR kit. A second multiplex PCR round built the libraries, followed by size selection and purification. Libraries were sequenced paired-end with 100 bp reads on an Illumina HiSeq2000. In the authors' own workflow: SOAPnuke was used to process the raw data, throwing out any read that contained adapters or uncalled bases, had a mean Phred below 15, or lacked an exact constant-primer or identifier match. COPE v1.2.5 was used to merge high-quality paired reads, and clonotypes were defined as unique nucleotide sequences. MiTCR v1.1 was used to align the clonotypes against IMGT TRBV, TRBD and TRBJ reference segments. The analysis was restricted to V-J combinations with a frequency above 0.0001, which together covered roughly 99% of the repertoires. The TCS score was defined as F50 (clonal expansion) divided by E x V (chaos), with BLOSUM62-based TCRdist calculated between CDR3 peptides within each V-J. Welch's t-statistics and random forest reduced 514 V-J features to 13, which were used in a naive Bayes classifier (R e1071). TCRdb cleaned the public reads at Q25 with fastp, built clones with MiXCR and kept in-frame beta chains. Merged by CDR3 protein, the rows form single entries marked with the most common genes and DNA. The V and J calls reflect TCRdb's pipeline rather than the authors' work. The sample profile shows hundreds of thousands of distinct CDR3 sequences; around 22% of them were found once. Clones ranked in the top ten supply over 9% of the sample.

This TCR derives from a woman in her thirties with Graves' ophthalmopathy. The specimen sequenced was blood.

The CDR3: CASSPDLSGYTF. DNA sequence: TGTGCCAGCAGTCCAGACCTGAGTGGCTACACCTTC. The rearrangement joined TRBV12-3 or TRBV12-4 to TRBJ1-2; no D gene is confidently identified. The junction carries 11 bases between V and J, which are trimmed by 5 bases and 7 bases respectively. The CDR3 contains 12 residues, cysteine and phenylalanine counted. Only the CDR3 portion is preserved as DNA: 36 bases, with reading frame beginning at the first base.